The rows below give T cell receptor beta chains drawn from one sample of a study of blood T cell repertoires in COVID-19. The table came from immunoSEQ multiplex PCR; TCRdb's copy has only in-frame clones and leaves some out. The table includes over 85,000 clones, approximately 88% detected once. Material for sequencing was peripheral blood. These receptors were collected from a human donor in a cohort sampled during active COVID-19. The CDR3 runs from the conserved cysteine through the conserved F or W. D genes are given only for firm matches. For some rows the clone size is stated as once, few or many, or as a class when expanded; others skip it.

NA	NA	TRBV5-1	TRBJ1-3	CASSQQGSGNTIYF	TGCGCCAGCAGCCAGCAGGGATCCGGAAACACCATATATTTT
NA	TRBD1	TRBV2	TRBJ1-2	CASSEDRSYGYTF	TGTGCCAGCAGTGAGGACAGGAGCTATGGCTACACCTTC
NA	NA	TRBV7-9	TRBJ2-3	CASSSQYTQYF	TGTGCCAGCAGCTCCCAATATACGCAGTATTTT
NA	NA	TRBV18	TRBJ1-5	CASSPSHDQPQHF	TGTGCCAGCTCACCATCACATGATCAGCCCCAGCATTTT
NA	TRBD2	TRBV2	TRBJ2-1	CASRGTSGRHYNEQFF	TGTGCCAGCAGGGGTACTAGCGGGAGACACTACAATGAGCAGTTCTTC
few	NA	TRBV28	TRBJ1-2	CASSPDPGDYGYTF	TGTGCCAGCAGTCCGGACCCGGGGGACTATGGCTACACCTTC
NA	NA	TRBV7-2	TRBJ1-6	CASSLVMRNSPLHF	TGTGCCAGCAGCTTAGTTATGAGAAATTCACCCCTCCACTTT
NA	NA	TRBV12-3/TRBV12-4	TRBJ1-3	CASTSGLRNTIYF	TGTGCCAGCACCTCCGGTCTGAGAAACACCATATATTTT
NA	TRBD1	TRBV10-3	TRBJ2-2	CAISSGQGTGELFF	TGTGCCATCAGTTCGGGACAGGGCACCGGGGAGCTGTTTTTT
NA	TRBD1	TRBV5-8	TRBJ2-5	CASSLGTGALQETQYF	TGTGCCAGCAGCTTGGGGACAGGGGCCTTACAAGAGACCCAGTACTTC
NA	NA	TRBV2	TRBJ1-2	CASSVDSNYGYTF	TGTGCCAGTTCCGTGGACAGTAACTATGGCTACACCTTC
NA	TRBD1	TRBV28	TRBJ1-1	CASSFRETGTFF	TGTGCCAGCAGTTTTCGGGAGACAGGGACTTTCTTT
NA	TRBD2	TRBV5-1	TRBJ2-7	CASSPALAGDSSYEQYF	TGCGCCAGCAGCCCAGCACTAGCGGGGGATAGCTCCTACGAGCAGTACTTC
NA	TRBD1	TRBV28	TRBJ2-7	CASTIVGTGLYEQYF	TGTGCCAGCACCATAGTCGGGACAGGTTTATACGAGCAGTACTTC
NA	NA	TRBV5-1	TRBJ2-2	CASSLSGDGTGELFF	TGCGCCAGCAGCTTGTCGGGGGACGGCACCGGGGAGCTGTTTTTT
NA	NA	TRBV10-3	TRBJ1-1	CAISDGANTEAFF	TGTGCCATCAGTGATGGAGCGAACACTGAAGCTTTCTTT
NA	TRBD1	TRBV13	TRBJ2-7	CASSLGGTGNYEQYF	TGTGCCAGCAGCTTAGGCGGGACAGGGAACTACGAGCAGTACTTC
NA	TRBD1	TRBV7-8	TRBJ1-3	CASSWGQGRSGDTIYF	TGTGCCAGCAGCTGGGGACAGGGTAGATCGGGCGACACCATATATTTT
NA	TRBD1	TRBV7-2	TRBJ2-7	CASSLGPPGQASSYEQYF	TGTGCCAGCAGCTTAGGCCCCCCGGGACAGGCGAGCTCCTACGAGCAGTACTTC
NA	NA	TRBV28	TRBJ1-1	CASILQMNTEAFF	TGTGCCAGCATCCTACAGATGAACACTGAAGCTTTCTTT
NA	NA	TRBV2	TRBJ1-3	CASRMTGDGNTIYF	TGTGCCAGCAGAATGACAGGCGATGGAAACACCATATATTTT
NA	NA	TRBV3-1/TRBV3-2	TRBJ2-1	CASSQGVRRKSSYNEQFF	TGTGCCAGCAGCCAAGGGGTGCGGCGGAAGAGCTCCTACAATGAGCAGTTCTTC
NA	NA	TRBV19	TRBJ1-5	CASSRTAHQPQHF	TGTGCCAGTAGCCGGACAGCCCATCAGCCCCAGCATTTT
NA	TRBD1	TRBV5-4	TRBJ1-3	CASSNHYRTGTPSGNTIYF	TGTGCCAGCAGCAACCACTATAGGACAGGGACCCCCTCTGGAAACACCATATATTTT
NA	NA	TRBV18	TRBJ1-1	CASSRPQGSAFF	TGTGCCAGCTCACGCCCCCAGGGGAGCGCTTTCTTT
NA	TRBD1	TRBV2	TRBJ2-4	CASSDSGGAFVLCF	TGTGCCAGCAGTGATTCAGGGGGCGCGTTTGTTTTATGCTTC
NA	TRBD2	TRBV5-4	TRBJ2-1	CASSSETSAQSLGEFF	TGTGCCAGCAGCTCTGAGACTAGCGCCCAAAGCCTCGGAGAGTTCTTC
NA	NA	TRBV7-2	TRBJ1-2	CASSPLGPGDYGYTF	TGTGCCAGCAGCCCCCTAGGCCCGGGTGACTATGGCTACACCTTC
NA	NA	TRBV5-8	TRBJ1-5	CATIRDRRAGRNQPQHF	TGTGCCACCATAAGAGACAGACGAGCTGGGCGCAATCAGCCCCAGCATTTT
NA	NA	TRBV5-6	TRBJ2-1	CASSLYDLRRGNEQFF	TGTGCCAGCAGCTTGTATGACCTCAGGCGGGGTAATGAGCAGTTCTTC
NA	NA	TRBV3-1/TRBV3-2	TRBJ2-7	CASSQESGYEQYF	TGTGCCAGCAGCCAAGAATCCGGCTACGAGCAGTACTTC
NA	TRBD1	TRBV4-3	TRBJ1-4	CASSGPGQGDEKLFF	TGCGCCAGCAGCGGGCCGGGACAGGGCGATGAAAAACTGTTTTTT
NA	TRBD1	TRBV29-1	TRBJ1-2	CSDQGAGYGYTF	TGCAGCGACCAGGGGGCAGGCTATGGCTACACCTTC
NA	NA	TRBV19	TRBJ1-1	CASSIAPGGREAFF	TGTGCCAGTAGTATAGCCCCGGGGGGCCGTGAAGCTTTCTTT
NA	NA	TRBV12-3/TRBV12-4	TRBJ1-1	CASSLHSTEAFF	TGTGCCAGCAGTTTACACAGCACTGAAGCTTTCTTT
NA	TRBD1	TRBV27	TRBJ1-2	CASRPQQGARGYTF	TGTGCCAGCCGACCTCAGCAGGGGGCGCGAGGCTACACCTTC
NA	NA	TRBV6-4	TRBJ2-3	CASSVASSDTQYF	TGTGCCAGCAGTGTGGCTAGCTCCGATACGCAGTATTTT
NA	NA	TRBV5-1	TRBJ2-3	CASSTPPRTTATQYF	TGCGCCAGCAGCACTCCGCCCCGGACTACCGCTACGCAGTATTTT
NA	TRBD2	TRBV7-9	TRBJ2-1	CASSSPSAGGAFNEQFF	TGTGCCAGCAGCTCGCCCTCAGCGGGGGGGGCTTTTAATGAGCAGTTCTTC
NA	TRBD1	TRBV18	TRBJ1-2	CASSLQGGGYGYTF	TGTGCCAGCTCACTACAGGGGGGAGGCTATGGCTACACCTTC
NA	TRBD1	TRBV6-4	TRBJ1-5	CASSPDGTENQPQHF	TGTGCCAGCAGCCCCGACGGGACAGAAAATCAGCCCCAGCATTTT
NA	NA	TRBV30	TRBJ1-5	CAWRADNNQPQHF	TGTGCCTGGAGGGCCGATAACAATCAGCCCCAGCATTTT
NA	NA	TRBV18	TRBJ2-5	CASSPGEGLQETQYF	TGTGCCAGCTCACCTGGGGAAGGACTTCAAGAGACCCAGTACTTC
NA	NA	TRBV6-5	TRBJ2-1	CASSYWAGEKSNEQFF	TGTGCCAGCAGTTACTGGGCAGGGGAAAAATCCAATGAGCAGTTCTTC
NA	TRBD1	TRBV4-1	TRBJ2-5	CASSGLPTGYQETQYF	TGCGCCAGCAGCGGACTCCCGACAGGGTACCAAGAGACCCAGTACTTC
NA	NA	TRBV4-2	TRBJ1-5	CASSLEATVNQPQHF	TGTGCCAGCAGCCTCGAAGCCACAGTCAATCAGCCCCAGCATTTT
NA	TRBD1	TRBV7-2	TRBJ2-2	CASSLTPGGPGELFF	TGTGCCAGCAGCCTCACCCCAGGGGGCCCCGGGGAGCTGTTTTTT
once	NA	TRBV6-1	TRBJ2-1	CASSVPLALGGYNEQFF	TGTGCCAGCAGTGTACCCCTCGCGCTAGGGGGATACAATGAGCAGTTCTTC
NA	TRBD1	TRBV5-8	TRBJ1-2	CASSRSGTELFGYTF	TGTGCCAGCAGCCGCTCCGGGACAGAGCTATTTGGCTACACCTTC
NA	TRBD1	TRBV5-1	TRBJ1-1	CASSFLMTGGRNTEAFF	TGCGCCAGCAGCTTTCTAATGACAGGGGGCAGGAACACTGAAGCTTTCTTT
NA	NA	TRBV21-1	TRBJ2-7	CASRPGGIPYEQYF	TGTGCCAGCAGACCAGGGGGCATTCCCTACGAGCAGTACTTC
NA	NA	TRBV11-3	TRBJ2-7	CASSLGRGEGSYEQYF	TGTGCCAGCAGCTTAGGGCGGGGAGAAGGCTCCTACGAGCAGTACTTC
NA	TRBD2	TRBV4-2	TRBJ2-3	CASSHDTSGGLNTDTQYF	TGTGCCAGCAGCCACGACACTAGCGGGGGGTTGAACACAGATACGCAGTATTTT
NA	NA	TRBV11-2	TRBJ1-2	CASSLQVFDGYTF	TGTGCCAGCAGCTTACAGGTCTTTGATGGCTACACCTTC
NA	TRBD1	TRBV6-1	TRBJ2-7	CASSEPNRGRISYEQYF	TGTGCCAGCAGTGAACCCAACAGGGGGCGAATATCCTACGAGCAGTACTTC
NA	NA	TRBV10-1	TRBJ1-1	CASSEANTEAFF	TGCGCCAGCAGTGAGGCTAATACTGAAGCTTTCTTT
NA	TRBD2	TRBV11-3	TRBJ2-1	CASSFSGMVGEQFF	TGTGCCAGCAGCTTCAGCGGGATGGTTGGTGAGCAGTTCTTC
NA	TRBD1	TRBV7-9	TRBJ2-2	CASSPWTGNTGELFF	TGTGCCAGCAGCCCATGGACAGGGAACACCGGGGAGCTGTTTTTT
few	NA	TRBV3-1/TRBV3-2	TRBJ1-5	CASSQTGQKNQPQHF	TGTGCCAGCAGCCAAACGGGACAAAAGAATCAGCCCCAGCATTTT
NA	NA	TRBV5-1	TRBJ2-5	CASSPAGSPQETQYF	TGCGCCAGCAGTCCGGCGGGATCCCCACAAGAGACCCAGTACTTC